This entry lists 32 T cell receptor beta chains sequenced from one sample in a study of blood T cell repertoires in COVID-19. Profiling relied on immunoSEQ multiplex PCR, and the TCRdb table lists in-frame clones only, not all of them. The table includes about 45,000 clones, over 75% detected once. Sequenced input: peripheral blood. These receptors all stem from a human donor in a cohort sampled during active COVID-19.

The chain combines TRBV6-1 with TRBJ1-6; D not resolved. CDR1 is MNHNS, CDR2 SASEGT, per germline. The CDR3 spans 11 residues. Between the trimmed V and J ends, which lost 3 bases and 10 bases, there was a span of 4 bases. The CDR3 coding sequence is TGTGCCAGCAGTGAGAGGTCACCCCTCCACTTT. Its protein product is CASSERSPLHF.

This sequence joins TRBV6-6 and TRBJ2-3; 9 positions match TRBD2. Germline loops: CDR1 MNHNY, CDR2 SVGAGI (reference sequence). This CDR3 has 16 amino acids. J lost 0 bases, V lost 1 base, and 2 bases had no gene match. The DNA for the CDR3 is TGTGCCAGCAGTTACTGGACTAGCGTTAGCACAGATACGCAGTATTTT. Translating gives CASSYWTSVSTDTQYF.

The chain uses TRBV28 and TRBJ2-7, with 11 bases lining up with TRBD2. This CDR3 region has 16 residues. Losses at the gene ends were 3 bases for V and 2 bases for J; bases not matched to a gene: 6. CDR1 is MDHEN and CDR2 is SYDVKM in the germline V gene. The CDR3 is CASSFSSSGRTYEQYF. CDR3 nucleotides: TGTGCCAGCAGTTTCTCGTCTAGCGGGAGGACCTACGAGCAGTACTTC.

The chain joins TRBV30 to TRBJ2-7; 7 positions match TRBD1. Per the germline V gene, CDR1 is GTSNPN and CDR2 is SVGIG (reference sequence). After removal of 4 bases from V and 0 bases from J, the junction contained 3 bases not matched to a gene. The CDR3 extends over 13 amino acids. The CDR3 coding sequence is TGTGCCTGGACAAGACAGGGCTCCTACGAGCAGTACTTC. Its translation: CAWTRQGSYEQYF.

The chain uses TRBV18 and TRBJ1-6, with D possibly TRBD1 on 6 matching bases. CDR1 and CDR2 (germline): KGHSH, LQKENI. This CDR3 region has 15 residues. The V end was cut by 4 bases, the J end by 0 bases, with 7 bases between. Written as DNA, the CDR3 is TGTGCCAGCTCACAGGACAGCTCCTATAATTCACCCCTCCACTTT. Translating gives CASSQDSSYNSPLHF. The full variable domain, with the rest looked up from reference TRBV18 and TRBJ1-6, is NAGVMQNPRHLVRRRGQEARLRCSPMKGHSHVYWYRQLPEEGLKFMVYLQKENIIDESGMPKERFSAEFPKEGPSILRIQQVVRGDSAAYFCASSQDSSYNSPLHFGNGTRLTVT.

The chain links TRBV3-1 (or the pseudogene TRBV3-2) to TRBJ2-7, with TRBD2 matching 11 bases. J was trimmed by 4 bases and V by 1 base; bases with no gene match: 15. Germline V gene sequence: CDR1 LGHDT, CDR2 YNNKEL (reference sequence). The CDR3 has 19 residues. The CDR3 here is CASSQGISSPGLAVYEQYF. CDR3 nucleotides: TGTGCCAGCAGCCAAGGAATATCTTCCCCGGGACTAGCGGTTTACGAGCAGTACTTC.

The V call is TRBV2, the J call TRBJ2-2, with D uncertain. V lost 7 bases to trimming and J lost 3 bases, with 12 bases between them. This CDR3 region has 14 residues. Germline CDR1 SNHLY, CDR2 FYNNEI. The CDR3 loop reads CASNMGPDTGELFF. Here the CDR3 DNA reads TGTGCCAGCAATATGGGCCCAGACACCGGGGAGCTGTTTTTT.

The genes are TRBV12-3 or TRBV12-4 and TRBJ1-1, with D unclear. Trimming cost V 1 base and J 3 bases, with 6 bases left between them. The CDR3 length is 13 residues. The CDR3 spells CASSLGGDTEAFF. Written as DNA, the CDR3 is TGTGCCAGCAGTTTAGGGGGAGACACTGAAGCTTTCTTT.

V is TRBV10-2 and J is TRBJ2-3; 13 nucleotides align to TRBD2. Looked up from germline, CDR1 is WSHSY and CDR2 is SAAADI. CDR3 length: 15 amino acids. Trimming cost V 8 bases and J 5 bases; bases outside gene matches: 7. CDR3 DNA sequence: TGCGCCAGCGCTATACTAGCGGGAGGGGTAGATACGCAGTATTTT. Amino acids: CASAILAGGVDTQYF.

CDR3 DNA: TGTGCCAGCTCACCACGAAGCGGGGGGGTGGGAAGTGAGCAGTTCTTC. As protein: CASSPRSGGVGSEQFF. The J gene is TRBJ2-1, the V gene TRBV18; 10 bases line up with TRBD2. CDR3 length: 16 amino acids. With V trimmed by 1 base and J by 9 bases, 9 bases remained unmatched. Germline V gene lookup returns CDR1 KGHSH and CDR2 LQKENI.

The CDR3 nucleotides read TGTGCCAGCAGCGCCCGAAGGGGCTACAATGAGCAGTTCTTC. This encodes CASSARRGYNEQFF. The chain employs TRBV7-9 and TRBJ2-1; maybe TRBD1 (5 bases). The germline V gene has CDR1 SEHNR and CDR2 FQNEAQ (reference sequence). V was shortened by 5 bases and J by 3 bases, with 11 bases between the two germline ends. CDR3 length equals 14 residues.

The chain joins TRBV30 to TRBJ1-1; 7 nucleotides match TRBD1. Per the germline V gene, CDR1 is GTSNPN and CDR2 is SVGIG (reference sequence). This CDR3 has 14 amino acids. J gave up 0 bases and V 4 bases, and 5 bases lay outside the gene matches. CDR3 bases: TGTGCCTGGAATGGGGACAGTATGAACACTGAAGCTTTCTTT. Residues: CAWNGDSMNTEAFF.

The rearrangement links TRBV10-3 to TRBJ2-7; D is undetermined. This CDR3 has 11 residues. Trimming removed 6 bases from V and 3 bases from J, with 6 bases in between. The germline gives CDR1 ENHRY, CDR2 SYGVKD. The CDR3 coding sequence is TGTGCCATCAGCGCGAACTACGAGCAGTACTTC. Translating it yields CAISANYEQYF.

This chain uses TRBV18 with TRBJ1-6; D is ambiguous. V shed 2 bases and J shed 0 bases, with 8 bases lying between them. The germline CDR1 and CDR2 sequences are KGHSH and LQKENI. The CDR3 is 16 residues long. Here the CDR3 DNA reads TGTGCCAGCTCACCAAATCGCAGCTCCTATAATTCACCCCTCCACTTT. It yields the protein CASSPNRSSYNSPLHF.

The CDR3, as DNA: TGTGCCAGCAGCGCCTATGGACAGGGGGGATCCTATAATTCACCCCTCCACTTT. It translates to CASSAYGQGGSYNSPLHF. The gene calls are TRBV9 and TRBJ1-6; 10 positions match TRBD1. This CDR3 has 18 residues. The J segment lost 1 base and the V segment lost 3 bases, leaving 7 bases of the junction unmatched. Germline V CDR1 and CDR2: SGDLS, YYNGEE. The entire variable domain, with the rest obtained from reference TRBV9 and TRBJ1-6, is as follows: DSGVTQTPKHLITATGQRVTLRCSPRSGDLSVYWYQQSLDQGLQFLIQYYNGEERAKGNILERFSAQQFPDLHSELNLSSLELGDSALYFCASSAYGQGGSYNSPLHFGNGTRLTVT.

The rearrangement joins TRBV4-1 to TRBJ2-1; 9 nucleotides align to TRBD2. The CDR3 covers 16 residues. Germline V gene data show CDR1 as MGHRA and CDR2 as YSYEKL. V trimming: 4 bases; J trimming: 2 bases; junction bases outside the gene matches: 6. CDR3 in DNA: TGCGCCAGCAGCCCTTTAGCGGGGGCCGCCTACAATGAGCAGTTCTTC. Residues: CASSPLAGAAYNEQFF.

The chain joins TRBV19 to TRBJ2-3; 9 nucleotides line up with TRBD1. From germline, CDR1 is LNHDA and CDR2 SQIVND (reference sequence). The CDR3 sequence is 17 residues long. Trimming at V came to 4 bases and at J to 0 bases, leaving 8 bases not matched to a gene. CDR3 bases: TGTGCCAGTAGTACCGGGACAGGGATCCGTAGCACAGATACGCAGTATTTT. This encodes CASSTGTGIRSTDTQYF.

A few counts support this clone. V usage is TRBV7-9 and J usage is TRBJ1-5; the match to TRBD1 covers 10 bases. V was pared by 1 base and J by 2 bases, with 2 bases of the junction left unmatched. CDR3 length equals 16 residues. Germline V CDR1 and CDR2: SEHNR, FQNEAQ (reference sequence). The CDR3 nucleotides are TGTGCCAGCAGCTTAGATGGGACAGGGGGCAATCAGCCCCAGCATTTT. It encodes CASSLDGTGGNQPQHF. Looking up the rest from reference TRBV7-9 and TRBJ1-5 gives the full variable domain: DTGVSQNPRHKITKRGQNVTFRCDPISEHNRLYWYRQTLGQGPEFLTYFQNEAQLEKSRLLSDRFSAERPKGSFSTLEIQRTEQGDSAMYLCASSLDGTGGNQPQHFGDGTRLSIL.

The chain is built from TRBV6-1 and TRBJ2-7; 10 nucleotides line up with TRBD2. V dropped 1 base and J dropped 3; count of bases not matched to a gene: 9. The CDR3 covers 17 residues. Germline CDR1 MNHNS, CDR2 SASEGT. CDR3 loop: CASSEGTLAGGFYEQYF. DNA of the CDR3: TGTGCCAGCAGTGAAGGGACCTTAGCGGGAGGTTTCTACGAGCAGTACTTC.

The chain combines TRBV28 with TRBJ2-7, with 7 bases aligning to TRBD2. The CDR3 has 15 residues. V shed 5 bases and J 4 bases; nucleotides not matched to a gene: 11. Germline V gene sequence: CDR1 MDHEN, CDR2 SYDVKM. CDR3 nucleotides: TGTGCCAGCAGTCCCCGGGGAGCGGGGAAATACGAGCAGTACTTC. It is translated as CASSPRGAGKYEQYF. Full variable domain (rest looked up from reference TRBV28 and TRBJ2-7): DVKVTQSSRYLVKRTGEKVFLECVQDMDHENMFWYRQDPGLGLRLIYFSYDVKMKEKGDIPEGYSVSREKKERFSLILESASTNQTSMYLCASSPRGAGKYEQYFGPGTRLTVT.

The chain has TRBV19 and TRBJ1-4; 7 bases are shared with TRBD1. The CDR3 runs to 16 residues. Unmatched junction bases numbered 4, after V lost 3 bases and J lost 0 bases. CDR1 and CDR2 (germline): LNHDA, SQIVND (reference sequence). As DNA, the CDR3 is TGTGCCAGTAGTATCGACAGGGCCGCAACTAATGAAAAACTGTTTTTT. Encoded protein: CASSIDRAATNEKLFF.

This clone was recorded once. CDR3 in amino acids: CASSFGSYTDTQYF. CDR3 bases: TGTGCCAGCAGCTTCGGGTCTTACACAGATACGCAGTATTTT. The chain recombines TRBV10-3 with TRBJ2-3; D remains ambiguous. CDR3 length: 14 residues. Per germline, CDR1 ENHRY and CDR2 SYGVKD. The V end was cut by 10 bases, the J end by 2 bases, with 16 bases between.

The genes are TRBV7-2 and TRBJ2-3; D perhaps matches TRBD1 (6 bases). CDR1 and CDR2 (germline): SGHTA, FQGNSA. This CDR3 has 14 residues. V was shortened by 5 bases and J by 4 bases, with 13 bases between the two germline ends. The chain's CDR3 is CASSSTGISDTQYF. The DNA for the CDR3 is TGTGCCAGCAGCAGCACAGGGATTTCAGATACGCAGTATTTT.

This clone is deemed medium-sized (0.01 to 0.1%). The chain carries TRBV27 and TRBJ2-7, with a possible D match to TRBD1 (5 bases). Per germline, CDR1 MNHEY and CDR2 SMNVEV (reference sequence). V shed 5 bases and J shed 0 bases, with 14 bases lying between them. The CDR3 runs to 15 residues. CDR3 coding DNA: TGTGCCAGCAGTCCGACAGCGATGAGCTCCTACGAGCAGTACTTC. Translating gives CASSPTAMSSYEQYF.

This chain uses TRBV19 with TRBJ2-7, with 7 bases aligning to TRBD1. The CDR3 consists of 14 residues. V trimming: 4 bases; J trimming: 4 bases; junction bases outside the gene matches: 7. Germline CDR1 LNHDA, CDR2 SQIVND (reference sequence). CDR3 DNA sequence: TGTGCCAGTAGTAACCGGGACAGAGGATACGAGCAGTACTTC. Translating gives CASSNRDRGYEQYF.

This chain uses TRBV2 with TRBJ2-5, with 16 bases that match TRBD2. The CDR3 runs to 16 residues. Germline-derived CDR1 and CDR2 are SNHLY and FYNNEI. V trimming: 3 bases; J trimming: 5 bases; junction bases outside the gene matches: 3. CDR3 residues: CASSEGLAGGLETQYF. The CDR3 DNA follows: TGTGCCAGCAGTGAGGGACTAGCGGGAGGGTTGGAGACCCAGTACTTC.

CDR3 nucleotides: TGTGCCAGCACTCAAGGTCGTTTAGCGGGAGATACGCAGTATTTT. Amino acids: CASTQGRLAGDTQYF. This chain connects TRBV27 to TRBJ2-3; 7 bases line up with TRBD2. Germline V gene sequence: CDR1 MNHEY, CDR2 SMNVEV (reference sequence). The CDR3 is 15 residues long. V was clipped by 7 bases and J by 5 bases; unmatched bases: 12.

The CDR3 nucleotides read TGTGCCAGCAAGCTAGCGGGATACAATGAGCAGTTCTTC. It specifies CASKLAGYNEQFF. The rearrangement uses TRBV2 and TRBJ2-1, with 9 bases identical to TRBD2. This CDR3 is 13 amino acids long. V trimming: 7 bases; J trimming: 4 bases; junction bases outside the gene matches: 2. CDR1 is SNHLY, CDR2 FYNNEI, per germline. Looking up the rest from reference TRBV2 and TRBJ2-1 gives the full variable domain: EPEVTQTPSHQVTQMGQEVILRCVPISNHLYFYWYRQILGQKVEFLVSFYNNEISEKSEIFDDQFSVERPDGSNFTLKIRSTKLEDSAMYFCASKLAGYNEQFFGPGTRLTVL.

The chain is built from TRBV7-6 and TRBJ2-7, with a weak D call TRBD2 (5 bases). Germline loops: CDR1 SGHVS, CDR2 FNYEAQ. Trimming left V 2 bases short and J 8 bases short, with 13 bases between. The CDR3 has 13 amino acids. CDR3 sequence: CASSLSRGSKQYF. For the CDR3, the DNA is TGTGCCAGCAGCTTATCCCGGGGTTCCAAGCAGTACTTC.

The chain carries TRBV5-6 and TRBJ2-1; TRBD2 aligns across 12 bases. CDR3 length: 15 residues. The germline V gene encodes CDR1 SGHDT and CDR2 YYEEEE. J was trimmed by 6 bases and V by 5 bases; bases with no gene match: 6. CDR3 amino acids: CASSPTSGSGNEQFF. The CDR3 DNA sequence: TGTGCCAGCAGTCCGACTAGCGGGAGTGGCAATGAGCAGTTCTTC.

For the CDR3, the DNA is TGTGCCAGCAGCCGGGACAGGGAGCAGTACTTC. It translates to CASSRDREQYF. The rearrangement joins TRBV7-2 to TRBJ2-7, with 8 bases lining up with TRBD1. In germline, CDR1 is SGHTA, CDR2 FQGNSA. CDR3 length: 11 amino acids. Trimming at V came to 5 bases and at J to 7 bases, leaving 1 base not matched to a gene.

This clone was observed a single time. This sequence joins TRBV28 and TRBJ1-2, with 10 bases aligning to TRBD1. The junction had 5 bases not matched to a gene; V was cut back by 4 bases and J by 6 bases. In germline, CDR1 is MDHEN, CDR2 SYDVKM. This CDR3 has 14 amino acids. CDR3 sequence (DNA): TGTGCCAGCAGTTCTGGGACAGGGGTTCATGGCTACACCTTC. Protein product: CASSSGTGVHGYTF.